This TCR beta chain was documented in a study of cytomegalovirus exposure and HLA in healthy donors. Across the study: Earlier findings included about 120 million unique TCR beta sequences obtained from 170 million or so T cells. Study results and limitations: Later analysis showed TCR association rates varying by HLA locus, highest for DRB1 and lowest for HLA-C. Per published reports, the classifier diagnosed cytomegalovirus status with high specificity and sensitivity.

Donors were ostensibly healthy at sampling, although undocumented immune exposures were probable. This clone showed up just a few times. Its antigen remains unidentified. The PCR used 60 Vbeta and 13 Jbeta primers. The data were produced by immunoSEQ multiplex PCR, yet TCRdb's version contains in-frame clones alone and is incomplete. Of about 130,000 clones in the sample, approximately 71% are singletons; the top ten hold approximately 0.86%. With 2 bases clipped from V and 2 bases from J, the junction kept 6 bases outside the gene matches. The CDR3 has 15 residues. CDR1 is MGHRA, CDR2 YSYEKL, per germline.

V gene TRBV4-1 combines with J gene TRBJ2-7; the match to TRBD1 covers 7 bases. Sequencing used PBMCs. The receptor was isolated from a woman aged 55-69 years in good health and CMV-seronegative. The CDR3 sequence is CASSQNVGTAYEQYF. The DNA for the CDR3 is TGCGCCAGCAGCCAAAATGTGGGGACAGCCTACGAGCAGTACTTC.